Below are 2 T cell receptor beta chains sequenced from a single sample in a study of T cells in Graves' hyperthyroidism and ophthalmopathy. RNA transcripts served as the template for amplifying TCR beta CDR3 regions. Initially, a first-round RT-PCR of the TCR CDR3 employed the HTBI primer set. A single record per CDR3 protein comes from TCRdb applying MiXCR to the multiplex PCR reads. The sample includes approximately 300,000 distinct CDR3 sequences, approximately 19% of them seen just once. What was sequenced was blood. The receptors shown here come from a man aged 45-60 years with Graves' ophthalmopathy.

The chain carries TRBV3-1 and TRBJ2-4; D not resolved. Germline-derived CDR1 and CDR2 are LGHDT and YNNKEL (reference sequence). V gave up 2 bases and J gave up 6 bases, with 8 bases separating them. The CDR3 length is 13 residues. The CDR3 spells CASSQSKLNIQYF. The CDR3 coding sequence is TGTGCCAGCAGCCAATCGAAGCTAAACATTCAGTACTTC. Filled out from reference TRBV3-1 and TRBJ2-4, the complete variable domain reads DTAVSQTPKYLVTQMGNDKSIKCEQNLGHDTMYWYKQDSKKFLKIMFSYNNKELIINETVPNRFSPKSPDKAHLNLHINSLELGDSAVYFCASSQSKLNIQYFGAGTRLSVL.

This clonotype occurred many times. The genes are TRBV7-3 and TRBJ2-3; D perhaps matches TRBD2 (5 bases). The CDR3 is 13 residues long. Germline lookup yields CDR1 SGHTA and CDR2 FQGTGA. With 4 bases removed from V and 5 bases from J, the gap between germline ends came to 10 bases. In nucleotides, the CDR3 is TGTGCCAGCAGCTACCTTGCGGGAGATACGCAGTATTTT. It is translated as CASSYLAGDTQYF.